This is a list of T cell receptor beta chains from one sample in a study of blood T cell repertoires in COVID-19. TCRdb keeps only in-frame clones here, not all; method: immunoSEQ multiplex PCR. The sample includes about 220,000 clones, around four fifths of them seen just once. The sequencing input was peripheral blood. The receptors shown here come from a woman aged 70-85 years with COVID-19, enrolled during active disease. Each CDR3 is given with its conserved first and last residue. Each record gives: V gene, clone size, CDR3 length, D gene, J gene, CDR3 DNA, CDR3 protein. The D gene is left open where the match is weak. Clone size is stated in some rows and not others, as once, few, many or a class when expanded.

V gene: TRBV7-8
clone size: NA
CDR3 length: 16
D gene: NA
J gene: TRBJ1-1
CDR3 DNA: TGTGCCAGCAGCTTAGGAGGTTTAGGAGTTCGCACTGAAGCTTTCTTT
CDR3 protein: CASSLGGLGVRTEAFF

V gene: TRBV5-6
clone size: NA
CDR3 length: 19
D gene: NA
J gene: TRBJ2-6
CDR3 DNA: TGTGCCAGCAGCTTGTTTGAGCCGTTAGTAAGCTCTGGGGCCAACGTCCTGACTTTC
CDR3 protein: CASSLFEPLVSSGANVLTF

V gene: TRBV6-2/TRBV6-3
clone size: NA
CDR3 length: 16
D gene: TRBD2
J gene: TRBJ2-5
CDR3 DNA: TGTGCCAGCAGTTACTCGGGACTAGCGGGATCGGAGACCCAGTACTTC
CDR3 protein: CASSYSGLAGSETQYF

V gene: TRBV19
clone size: NA
CDR3 length: 12
D gene: TRBD2
J gene: TRBJ2-7
CDR3 DNA: TGTGCCAGTACCGGGACTACGTTAGAGCAGTACTTC
CDR3 protein: CASTGTTLEQYF

V gene: TRBV10-1
clone size: once
CDR3 length: 12
D gene: NA
J gene: TRBJ2-2
CDR3 DNA: TGCGCCAGCAGTAGGGGAACCGGGGAGCTGTTTTTT
CDR3 protein: CASSRGTGELFF

V gene: TRBV11-2
clone size: NA
CDR3 length: 14
D gene: NA
J gene: TRBJ2-3
CDR3 DNA: TGTGCCAGCAGCTTAAGGTCCGGGGCAGATACGCAGTATTTT
CDR3 protein: CASSLRSGADTQYF

V gene: TRBV12-3/TRBV12-4
clone size: NA
CDR3 length: 13
D gene: NA
J gene: TRBJ2-7
CDR3 DNA: TGTGCCAGCAGTTTTAGAAGAAACTACGAGCAGTACTTC
CDR3 protein: CASSFRRNYEQYF

V gene: TRBV5-5
clone size: NA
CDR3 length: 15
D gene: TRBD1
J gene: TRBJ1-5
CDR3 DNA: TGTGCCAGCAGCTCCACACAGGGGTATAATCAGCCCCAGCATTTT
CDR3 protein: CASSSTQGYNQPQHF

V gene: TRBV5-4
clone size: NA
CDR3 length: 15
D gene: NA
J gene: TRBJ2-7
CDR3 DNA: TGTGCCAGCAGCTCTACCGGCCTAGGACACCACGAGCAGTACTTC
CDR3 protein: CASSSTGLGHHEQYF

V gene: TRBV9
clone size: once
CDR3 length: 15
D gene: TRBD2
J gene: TRBJ2-1
CDR3 DNA: TGTGCCAGCAGCGTATTAAGCGGGACCGGGAATGAGCAGTTCTTC
CDR3 protein: CASSVLSGTGNEQFF

V gene: TRBV18
clone size: NA
CDR3 length: 16
D gene: NA
J gene: TRBJ1-6
CDR3 DNA: TGTGCCAGCTCACTGGACAGAGAACCCTATAATTCACCCCTCCACTTT
CDR3 protein: CASSLDREPYNSPLHF

V gene: TRBV19
clone size: NA
CDR3 length: 11
D gene: NA
J gene: TRBJ1-4
CDR3 DNA: TGTGCCACGATGGAGGCTGAAAAACTGTTTTTT
CDR3 protein: CATMEAEKLFF

V gene: TRBV5-1
clone size: NA
CDR3 length: 13
D gene: NA
J gene: TRBJ2-2
CDR3 DNA: TGCGCCAGCAGCCCCCAGGGAATAGGGGAGCTGTTTTTT
CDR3 protein: CASSPQGIGELFF

V gene: TRBV28
clone size: many
CDR3 length: 16
D gene: NA
J gene: TRBJ2-7
CDR3 DNA: TGTGCCAGCAGAGCTGGAGGGGGGGGCGCTTCCTACGAGCAGTACTTC
CDR3 protein: CASRAGGGGASYEQYF

V gene: TRBV7-8
clone size: once
CDR3 length: 14
D gene: NA
J gene: TRBJ2-3
CDR3 DNA: TGTGCCAGCAGCTTAGATATCGGGGGAGATACGCAGTATTTT
CDR3 protein: CASSLDIGGDTQYF

V gene: TRBV7-9
clone size: NA
CDR3 length: 14
D gene: TRBD1
J gene: TRBJ1-1
CDR3 DNA: TGTGCCAGCAGCCTGGACAGGCAAAACACTGAAGCTTTCTTT
CDR3 protein: CASSLDRQNTEAFF

V gene: TRBV24-1
clone size: NA
CDR3 length: 13
D gene: NA
J gene: TRBJ2-7
CDR3 DNA: TGTGCCACCAGTGGGAGCCCTTACTACGAGCAGTACTTC
CDR3 protein: CATSGSPYYEQYF

V gene: TRBV7-2
clone size: NA
CDR3 length: 15
D gene: TRBD2
J gene: TRBJ2-7
CDR3 DNA: TGTGCCAGCAGCTCTGGACTAGCGGGAACCTACGAGCAGTACTTC
CDR3 protein: CASSSGLAGTYEQYF

V gene: TRBV3-1/TRBV3-2
clone size: NA
CDR3 length: 14
D gene: TRBD2
J gene: TRBJ2-1
CDR3 DNA: TGTGCCAGCAGCCAAGGGACTAGCGGGACTGAGCAGTTCTTC
CDR3 protein: CASSQGTSGTEQFF

V gene: TRBV19
clone size: NA
CDR3 length: 12
D gene: NA
J gene: TRBJ1-5
CDR3 DNA: TGTGCCAGTAATGAAGGAGTACAGCCCCAGCATTTT
CDR3 protein: CASNEGVQPQHF

V gene: TRBV19
clone size: NA
CDR3 length: 15
D gene: NA
J gene: TRBJ1-5
CDR3 DNA: TGTGCCAGTAGTATAAACTCTCCGGGGAATCAGCCCCAGCATTTT
CDR3 protein: CASSINSPGNQPQHF

V gene: TRBV28
clone size: NA
CDR3 length: 15
D gene: TRBD1
J gene: TRBJ2-3
CDR3 DNA: TGTGCCAGCAGTGGCGCAGGGGGTAAAGCAGATACGCAGTATTTT
CDR3 protein: CASSGAGGKADTQYF

V gene: TRBV5-1
clone size: NA
CDR3 length: 14
D gene: NA
J gene: TRBJ1-1
CDR3 DNA: TGCGCCAGCAGCTTTGCTCAGGGATTCACTGAAGCTTTCTTT
CDR3 protein: CASSFAQGFTEAFF

V gene: TRBV28
clone size: NA
CDR3 length: 15
D gene: TRBD1
J gene: TRBJ1-1
CDR3 DNA: TGTGCCAGCAGCCTAATCGGGACAGTGAACACTGAAGCTTTCTTT
CDR3 protein: CASSLIGTVNTEAFF

V gene: TRBV7-2
clone size: NA
CDR3 length: 15
D gene: NA
J gene: TRBJ2-5
CDR3 DNA: TGTGCCAGCAGCTTAGTAAGCGTTACGGGGGAGACCCAGTACTTC
CDR3 protein: CASSLVSVTGETQYF

V gene: TRBV5-4
clone size: NA
CDR3 length: 15
D gene: NA
J gene: TRBJ2-3
CDR3 DNA: TGTGCCAGCAGCTGGGGGGACTCCCGCACAGATACGCAGTATTTT
CDR3 protein: CASSWGDSRTDTQYF

V gene: TRBV12-5
clone size: NA
CDR3 length: 14
D gene: NA
J gene: TRBJ2-5
CDR3 DNA: TGTGCTAGTGCCCCCCCTGGGGGGCAAGAGACCCAGTACTTC
CDR3 protein: CASAPPGGQETQYF

V gene: TRBV6-5
clone size: NA
CDR3 length: 14
D gene: TRBD2
J gene: TRBJ2-7
CDR3 DNA: TGTGCCAGCAATTTTCAAGCGGGAAACTACGAGCAGTACTTC
CDR3 protein: CASNFQAGNYEQYF

V gene: TRBV20-1
clone size: NA
CDR3 length: 13
D gene: NA
J gene: TRBJ2-5
CDR3 DNA: TGCAGTGCTAGTATGACTTACGAAGAGACCCAGTACTTC
CDR3 protein: CSASMTYEETQYF

V gene: TRBV19
clone size: NA
CDR3 length: 14
D gene: TRBD2
J gene: TRBJ2-3
CDR3 DNA: TGTGCCAGTAGTCAGCGGGGGGCCACAGATACGCAGTATTTT
CDR3 protein: CASSQRGATDTQYF

V gene: TRBV15
clone size: NA
CDR3 length: 13
D gene: NA
J gene: TRBJ1-2
CDR3 DNA: TGTGCCACCAGCAGAGTGGCGGACTATGGCTACACCTTC
CDR3 protein: CATSRVADYGYTF

V gene: TRBV27
clone size: NA
CDR3 length: 14
D gene: TRBD2
J gene: TRBJ2-3
CDR3 DNA: TGTGCCAGCAAGTCTGGCGGGGGGAGAGATACGCAGTATTTT
CDR3 protein: CASKSGGGRDTQYF

V gene: TRBV24-1
clone size: NA
CDR3 length: 13
D gene: NA
J gene: TRBJ2-5
CDR3 DNA: TGTGCCACCAAAGGGGCAAACCAAGAGACCCAGTACTTC
CDR3 protein: CATKGANQETQYF

V gene: TRBV28
clone size: NA
CDR3 length: 14
D gene: NA
J gene: TRBJ1-1
CDR3 DNA: TGTGCCAGCAGTCCTCCCACAGGGTCCCCCGAAGGTTTCTTT
CDR3 protein: CASSPPTGSPEGFF

V gene: TRBV6-5
clone size: NA
CDR3 length: 15
D gene: NA
J gene: TRBJ1-1
CDR3 DNA: TGTGCCAGCAGTAACACACAGGGCCTGAGGACTGAAGCTTTCTTT
CDR3 protein: CASSNTQGLRTEAFF

V gene: TRBV28
clone size: once
CDR3 length: 16
D gene: TRBD1
J gene: TRBJ1-2
CDR3 DNA: TGTGCCAGCAGTTTAGTTCAAATCCAGGGGGCTTATGGCTACACCTTC
CDR3 protein: CASSLVQIQGAYGYTF

V gene: TRBV30
clone size: NA
CDR3 length: 14
D gene: TRBD1
J gene: TRBJ2-7
CDR3 DNA: TGTGCCTGGAGTCGGGGACAGGGGACCTACGAGCAGTACTTC
CDR3 protein: CAWSRGQGTYEQYF

V gene: TRBV7-3
clone size: NA
CDR3 length: 15
D gene: NA
J gene: TRBJ2-2
CDR3 DNA: TGTGCCAGCAGCTTAAATTCGCCAGGCACCGGGGAGCTGTTTTTT
CDR3 protein: CASSLNSPGTGELFF

V gene: TRBV7-8
clone size: few
CDR3 length: 13
D gene: TRBD1
J gene: TRBJ2-7
CDR3 DNA: TGTGCCAGCTCGTGGGGACAGGCGAACGAGCAGTACTTC
CDR3 protein: CASSWGQANEQYF

V gene: TRBV28
clone size: NA
CDR3 length: 15
D gene: TRBD1
J gene: TRBJ1-2
CDR3 DNA: TGTGCCAGCATCCGCCGGACAGGGGGCATTCATGGCTACACCTTC
CDR3 protein: CASIRRTGGIHGYTF

V gene: TRBV28
clone size: few
CDR3 length: 11
D gene: NA
J gene: TRBJ1-2
CDR3 DNA: TGTGCCAGCCTTCAGGGCTATGGCTACACCTTC
CDR3 protein: CASLQGYGYTF

V gene: TRBV7-8
clone size: NA
CDR3 length: 16
D gene: TRBD1
J gene: TRBJ1-1
CDR3 DNA: TGTGCCAGCAGCTTAAGAGACAGGGGGTCTAACACTGAAGCTTTCTTT
CDR3 protein: CASSLRDRGSNTEAFF

V gene: TRBV12-3/TRBV12-4
clone size: NA
CDR3 length: 13
D gene: TRBD1
J gene: TRBJ2-7
CDR3 DNA: TGTGCCAGCAGTTTTTCGACAGGGTGGGGACAGTACTTC
CDR3 protein: CASSFSTGWGQYF

V gene: TRBV12-3/TRBV12-4
clone size: NA
CDR3 length: 11
D gene: NA
J gene: TRBJ1-1
CDR3 DNA: TGTGCCAGCAGACTTAACACTGAAGCTTTCTTT
CDR3 protein: CASRLNTEAFF

V gene: TRBV24-1
clone size: NA
CDR3 length: 15
D gene: NA
J gene: TRBJ1-3
CDR3 DNA: TGTGCCACCAGCACCTCTAGCAACTCTGGAAACACCATATATTTT
CDR3 protein: CATSTSSNSGNTIYF

V gene: TRBV6-1
clone size: NA
CDR3 length: 13
D gene: NA
J gene: TRBJ1-2
CDR3 DNA: TGTGCCAGCAGCGAAGGACAGAACTATGGCTACACCTTC
CDR3 protein: CASSEGQNYGYTF

V gene: TRBV28
clone size: NA
CDR3 length: 15
D gene: NA
J gene: TRBJ2-3
CDR3 DNA: TGTGCCAGCAGTCACAGCCGACAGGATTTAGATACGCAGTATTTT
CDR3 protein: CASSHSRQDLDTQYF

V gene: TRBV2
clone size: NA
CDR3 length: 14
D gene: TRBD1
J gene: TRBJ1-5
CDR3 DNA: TGTGCCAGCACCCCCGGACAGGGCAATCAGCCCCAGCATTTT
CDR3 protein: CASTPGQGNQPQHF

V gene: TRBV9
clone size: few
CDR3 length: 14
D gene: TRBD1
J gene: TRBJ1-1
CDR3 DNA: TGTGCCAGCAGAAGTAGGACAGGGGATCCTGAAGCTTTCTTT
CDR3 protein: CASRSRTGDPEAFF

V gene: TRBV6-2/TRBV6-3
clone size: NA
CDR3 length: 15
D gene: TRBD1
J gene: TRBJ1-5
CDR3 DNA: TGTGCCAGCAGCCTAAGCCTCGACAGGGGGAGGCCCCAGCATTTT
CDR3 protein: CASSLSLDRGRPQHF

V gene: TRBV2
clone size: NA
CDR3 length: 12
D gene: NA
J gene: TRBJ2-1
CDR3 DNA: TGTGCCAGCAGTCCCACGACAGGAGGGCAGTTCTTC
CDR3 protein: CASSPTTGGQFF

V gene: TRBV7-2
clone size: NA
CDR3 length: 15
D gene: NA
J gene: TRBJ2-7
CDR3 DNA: TGTGCCAGCAGCTTAGAAGAGGGCTCGGGATACGAGCAGTACTTC
CDR3 protein: CASSLEEGSGYEQYF

V gene: TRBV30
clone size: NA
CDR3 length: 12
D gene: NA
J gene: TRBJ1-1
CDR3 DNA: TGTGCCTGGGGGCGGATGAACACTGAAGCTTTCTTT
CDR3 protein: CAWGRMNTEAFF

V gene: TRBV27
clone size: NA
CDR3 length: 17
D gene: TRBD2
J gene: TRBJ2-7
CDR3 DNA: TGTGCCAGCAGTGTTACTCCCGGGACTAGAGCGGGCAGCGAGCAGTACTTC
CDR3 protein: CASSVTPGTRAGSEQYF

V gene: TRBV7-9
clone size: NA
CDR3 length: 19
D gene: TRBD2
J gene: TRBJ2-2
CDR3 DNA: TGTGCCAGCAGCTTCCGGACTAGCAAGGGAGGAGGGGCCACCGGGGAGCTGTTTTTT
CDR3 protein: CASSFRTSKGGGATGELFF